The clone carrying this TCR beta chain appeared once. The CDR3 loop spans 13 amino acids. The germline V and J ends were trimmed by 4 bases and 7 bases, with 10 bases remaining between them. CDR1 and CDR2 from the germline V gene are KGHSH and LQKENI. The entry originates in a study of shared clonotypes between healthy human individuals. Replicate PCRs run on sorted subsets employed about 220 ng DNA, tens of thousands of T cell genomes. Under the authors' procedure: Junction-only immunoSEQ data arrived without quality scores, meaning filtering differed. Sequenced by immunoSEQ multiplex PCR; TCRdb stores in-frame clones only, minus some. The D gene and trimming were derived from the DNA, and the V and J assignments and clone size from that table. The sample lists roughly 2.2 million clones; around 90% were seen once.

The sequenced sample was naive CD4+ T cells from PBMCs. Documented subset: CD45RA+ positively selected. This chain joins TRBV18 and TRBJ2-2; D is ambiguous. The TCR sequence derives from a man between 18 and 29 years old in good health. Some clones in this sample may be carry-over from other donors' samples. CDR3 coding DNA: TGTGCCAGCTCACGGACCCAAGGCGGGGAGCTGTTTTTT. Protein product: CASSRTQGGELFF.